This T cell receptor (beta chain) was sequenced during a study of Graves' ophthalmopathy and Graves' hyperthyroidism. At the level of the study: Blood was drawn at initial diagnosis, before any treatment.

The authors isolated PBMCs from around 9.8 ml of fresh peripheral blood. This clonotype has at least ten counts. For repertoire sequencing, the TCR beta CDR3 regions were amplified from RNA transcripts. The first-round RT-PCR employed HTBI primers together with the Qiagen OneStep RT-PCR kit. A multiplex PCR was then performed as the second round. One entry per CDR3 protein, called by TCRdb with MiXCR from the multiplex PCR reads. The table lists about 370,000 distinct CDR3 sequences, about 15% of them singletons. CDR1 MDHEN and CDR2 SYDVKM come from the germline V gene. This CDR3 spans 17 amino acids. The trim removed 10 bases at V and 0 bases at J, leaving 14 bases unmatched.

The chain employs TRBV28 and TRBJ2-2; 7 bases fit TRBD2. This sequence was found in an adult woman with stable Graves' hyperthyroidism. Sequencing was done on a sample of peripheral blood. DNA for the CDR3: TGTGCCACCTACACCCAATGGGACTACCCGAACACCGGGGAGCTGTTTTTT. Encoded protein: CATYTQWDYPNTGELFF.